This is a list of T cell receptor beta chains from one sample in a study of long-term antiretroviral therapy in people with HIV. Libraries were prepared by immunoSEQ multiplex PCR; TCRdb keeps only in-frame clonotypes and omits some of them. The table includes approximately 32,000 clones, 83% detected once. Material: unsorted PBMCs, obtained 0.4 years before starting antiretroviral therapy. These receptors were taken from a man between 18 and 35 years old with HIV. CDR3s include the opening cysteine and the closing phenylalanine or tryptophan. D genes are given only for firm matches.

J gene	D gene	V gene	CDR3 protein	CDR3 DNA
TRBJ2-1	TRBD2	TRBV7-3	CASSSGTSGRTILNEQFF	TGTGCCAGCAGCTCCGGGACTAGCGGGAGGACAATCCTCAATGAGCAGTTCTTC
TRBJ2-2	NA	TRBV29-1	CSVEMRGINTGELFF	TGCAGCGTTGAAATGAGGGGCATAAACACCGGGGAGCTGTTTTTT
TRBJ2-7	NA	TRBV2	CASLKWATGSNSYEQYF	TGTGCCAGCCTGAAATGGGCCACAGGGTCTAATTCCTACGAGCAGTACTTC
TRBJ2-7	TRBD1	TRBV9	CASSVRDRGLEQYF	TGTGCCAGCAGCGTCCGGGACAGGGGGCTCGAGCAGTACTTC
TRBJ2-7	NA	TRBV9	CASSVGPSSTPYEQYF	TGTGCCAGCAGCGTAGGGCCTAGCTCTACCCCTTACGAGCAGTACTTC
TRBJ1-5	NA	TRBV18	CASSTGGGLGQPQHF	TGTGCCAGCTCAACAGGTGGGGGTTTGGGGCAGCCCCAGCATTTT
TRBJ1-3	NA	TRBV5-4	CASSPGGDRSGNTIYF	TGTGCCAGCAGCCCGGGGGGGGACCGCTCTGGAAACACCATATATTTT
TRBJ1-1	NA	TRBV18	CASSPPGVINTEAFF	TGTGCCAGCTCACCACCAGGGGTTATAAACACTGAAGCTTTCTTT
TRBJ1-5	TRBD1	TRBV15	CATSRDRGPNQPQHF	TGTGCCACCAGCAGGGACAGGGGGCCCAATCAGCCCCAGCATTTT
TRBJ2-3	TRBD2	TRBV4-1	CASSHLGLNTDTQYF	TGCGCCAGCAGCCATCTGGGACTAAACACAGATACGCAGTATTTT